The clone carrying this TCR beta chain was counted only a few times. Its antigen remains unknown. The germline V and J ends were trimmed by 3 bases and 8 bases, with 10 bases remaining between them. In germline, CDR1 is MNHNS, CDR2 SASEGT. The CDR3 runs to 12 residues. These data are taken from a study of T cells in Graves' hyperthyroidism and ophthalmopathy. Regarding the study as a whole: Blood held most thyroid clonotypes expanded above 0.001 frequency.

RNA transcripts served as the template for amplifying TCR beta CDR3 regions. The HTBI primer set drove a first-round RT-PCR of the TCR CDR3. One entry per CDR3 protein results from TCRdb running MiXCR on the multiplex PCR reads. The sample lists about half a million distinct CDR3 sequences, just under 20% occurring once. The specimen was blood. The TCR was taken from a man aged 35-49 years with Graves' ophthalmopathy. The chain couples TRBV6-1 to TRBJ1-2, with D perhaps TRBD1 (6 bases). The CDR3, as DNA: TGTGCCAGCAGTGACCAGGGGAGAGGCTACACCTTC. It encodes CASSDQGRGYTF.